A selection of T cell receptor beta chains follows, all from one sample in a study of glioma-infiltrating T cells. TCRdb used MiXCR to reprocess the multiplex PCR reads, holding one entry per CDR3 protein. This table has about 140,000 distinct CDR3 sequences, around 40% appearing once. The sequenced sample was glioma tissue, nonneoplastic brain tissue, or PBMCs (not recorded which). These receptor sequences come from a human donor with low-grade glioma or glioblastoma, undergoing nonglioma brain surgery, or in good health (not recorded which). The conserved cysteine and the conserved F or W are not part of the CDR3 here. Fields, in order: CDR3 protein, clone size, CDR3 length, J gene, V gene. Clone size is not always given. Where it is, it says once, few, many or a class for expanded clones.

cdr3_aa: SAHTTRGYT; clone_size: few; cdr3_length: 9; j_call: TRBJ1-2; v_call: TRBV20-1
cdr3_aa: SARRQDEVYGYT; clone_size: few; cdr3_length: 12; j_call: TRBJ1-2; v_call: TRBV20-1
cdr3_aa: ASSPGRSTSTDTQY; clone_size: -; cdr3_length: 14; j_call: TRBJ2-3; v_call: TRBV18
cdr3_aa: ASSERSSYEQY; clone_size: few; cdr3_length: 11; j_call: TRBJ2-7; v_call: TRBV14
cdr3_aa: ASSEVQFYGYT; clone_size: -; cdr3_length: 11; j_call: TRBJ1-2; v_call: TRBV6-2/TRBV6-3
cdr3_aa: AASFRSHEQF; clone_size: -; cdr3_length: 10; j_call: TRBJ2-1; v_call: TRBV15
cdr3_aa: ASSQGWAGSYEQY; clone_size: -; cdr3_length: 13; j_call: TRBJ2-7; v_call: TRBV7-2
cdr3_aa: ASSVRDGLNYGYT; clone_size: -; cdr3_length: 13; j_call: TRBJ1-2; v_call: TRBV6-5
cdr3_aa: ASVRAEGDFRTDTQY; clone_size: -; cdr3_length: 15; j_call: TRBJ2-3; v_call: TRBV12-3/TRBV12-4
cdr3_aa: ASSLKIPGQETQY; clone_size: -; cdr3_length: 13; j_call: TRBJ2-5; v_call: TRBV12-3/TRBV12-4
cdr3_aa: SAASSGGIDTQY; clone_size: -; cdr3_length: 12; j_call: TRBJ2-3; v_call: TRBV20-1
cdr3_aa: SVKRSGGSGAF; clone_size: few; cdr3_length: 11; j_call: TRBJ1-1; v_call: TRBV20-1
cdr3_aa: ASSRTADQANVLT; clone_size: few; cdr3_length: 13; j_call: TRBJ2-6; v_call: TRBV27
cdr3_aa: SGWAANTGELF; clone_size: once; cdr3_length: 11; j_call: TRBJ2-2; v_call: TRBV29-1
cdr3_aa: ASSDSQWTDTQY; clone_size: many; cdr3_length: 12; j_call: TRBJ2-3; v_call: TRBV6-1
cdr3_aa: SARDPQGTGELF; clone_size: few; cdr3_length: 12; j_call: TRBJ2-2; v_call: TRBV20-1
cdr3_aa: ATSTAGTAYAHEQY; clone_size: -; cdr3_length: 14; j_call: TRBJ2-7; v_call: TRBV15
cdr3_aa: ASSFQSYNEQF; clone_size: -; cdr3_length: 11; j_call: TRBJ2-1; v_call: TRBV12-3/TRBV12-4
cdr3_aa: SARRGQGEGYT; clone_size: -; cdr3_length: 11; j_call: TRBJ1-2; v_call: TRBV20-1
cdr3_aa: AGVAGGRSDTQY; clone_size: -; cdr3_length: 12; j_call: TRBJ2-3; v_call: TRBV28
cdr3_aa: ASSDSGRSNQPQH; clone_size: -; cdr3_length: 13; j_call: TRBJ1-5; v_call: TRBV6-6
cdr3_aa: ASSFRGGEQY; clone_size: few; cdr3_length: 10; j_call: TRBJ2-7; v_call: TRBV6-1
cdr3_aa: SATNPGLAVRGDTQY; clone_size: few; cdr3_length: 15; j_call: TRBJ2-3; v_call: TRBV20-1
cdr3_aa: ATSRDRQVSGGYT; clone_size: few; cdr3_length: 13; j_call: TRBJ1-2; v_call: TRBV15
cdr3_aa: ASDRVTYNEQF; clone_size: -; cdr3_length: 11; j_call: TRBJ2-1; v_call: TRBV12-3/TRBV12-4
cdr3_aa: ASTDTGLAGHEQF; clone_size: -; cdr3_length: 13; j_call: TRBJ2-1; v_call: TRBV6-1
cdr3_aa: SASPGDGNQPQH; clone_size: -; cdr3_length: 12; j_call: TRBJ1-5; v_call: TRBV20-1
cdr3_aa: ASSPLAAHSYEQY; clone_size: -; cdr3_length: 13; j_call: TRBJ2-7; v_call: TRBV28
cdr3_aa: SVESPRTGGEGYT; clone_size: -; cdr3_length: 13; j_call: TRBJ1-2; v_call: TRBV29-1
cdr3_aa: ASPSGTSPGEQF; clone_size: many; cdr3_length: 12; j_call: TRBJ2-1; v_call: TRBV18
cdr3_aa: AGSYGQGTNTEAF; clone_size: -; cdr3_length: 13; j_call: TRBJ1-1; v_call: TRBV6-2/TRBV6-3
cdr3_aa: ASSDGRLENHNEQF; clone_size: few; cdr3_length: 14; j_call: TRBJ2-1; v_call: TRBV25-1
cdr3_aa: ASSLLGGVNTEAF; clone_size: -; cdr3_length: 13; j_call: TRBJ1-1; v_call: TRBV11-2
cdr3_aa: ASSRTGDMNTEAF; clone_size: many; cdr3_length: 13; j_call: TRBJ1-1; v_call: TRBV6-1
cdr3_aa: SATPGGRNQPQH; clone_size: -; cdr3_length: 12; j_call: TRBJ1-5; v_call: TRBV20-1
cdr3_aa: ASSQDGGQEAF; clone_size: -; cdr3_length: 11; j_call: TRBJ1-1; v_call: TRBV4-1
cdr3_aa: ATSREPPGQGIDTQY; clone_size: few; cdr3_length: 15; j_call: TRBJ2-3; v_call: TRBV15
cdr3_aa: ASSEAFDRAPF; clone_size: -; cdr3_length: 11; j_call: TRBJ1-1; v_call: TRBV6-1
cdr3_aa: SATTGTSNQPQH; clone_size: few; cdr3_length: 12; j_call: TRBJ1-5; v_call: TRBV20-1
cdr3_aa: ASSVWQGDTIY; clone_size: few; cdr3_length: 11; j_call: TRBJ1-3; v_call: TRBV3-1
cdr3_aa: ASSYQDTQY; clone_size: -; cdr3_length: 9; j_call: TRBJ2-3; v_call: TRBV6-6
cdr3_aa: ASRITGGGNEQF; clone_size: -; cdr3_length: 12; j_call: TRBJ2-1; v_call: TRBV6-5